This entry lists 27 T cell receptor delta chains sequenced from one sample in a study of gamma delta lymphoproliferative disorders and STAT genes (dated by TCRdb to 2016 to 2019). The library came from multiplex PCR. TCRdb records Illumina MiSeq as the sequencer. For TCRdb, the public reads were processed anew by CATT, and duplicate DNA sequences were folded into one row. In this sample the table shows several thousand delta-chain clones, 0.85% to 1.2% of which occur a single time. Under 30% of the sample is held by the ten biggest clonotypes. For both patients and controls, peripheral blood mononuclear cells were isolated, and the genomic DNA from these cells was used for TCR sequencing. The sequenced sample was blood. The receptors originated from a human donor in good health.

Only a few counts were recorded for this clone. The protein TCRdb gives is from a much larger clone and does not agree with this DNA's translation at residue 18, likely a read error; the protein shown here comes from the DNA. V usage is TRDV2 and J usage is TRDJ3; 13 bases line up with TRDD3. The CDR3 consists of 21 residues. Germline CDR1 GEAIGNYY, CDR2 EKD. CDR3 in amino acids: CACDRLGDTGPSSWDTRRMFF. The CDR3 DNA is TGTGCCTGTGACCGACTGGGGGATACGGGGCCGAGCTCCTGGGACACCCGACGGATGTTTTTC.

As regards this clone: The protein held in TCRdb is that of a much larger clone and does not match this DNA's translation at residue 6, likely because of a read error; the protein shown is translated from the DNA. The chain links TRDV2 to TRDJ3; TRDD3 might be the D (6 bases). This CDR3 region has 16 residues. CDR1 is GEAIGNYY, CDR2 EKD, per germline. The ends were cut back, 1 base at V and 2 bases at J, with 8 bases in the middle. CDR3 DNA sequence: TGTGCCTGTGACACGCGGGGGACCTGGGACACCCGACAGATGTTTTTC. It is translated as CACDTRGTWDTRQMFF.

This clone is termed medium-sized. No V segment was called; the J segment is TRDJ1; the table's D gene call, TRDD3, was not cross checked with the DNA. This CDR3 has 17 residues. The CDR3 DNA sequence: TGTGCCTGTGAGCCCGTGCCTTCTACGGGGTCCGCCGATAAACTCATCTTT. Amino acids: CACEPVPSTGSADKLIF.

A word on this clone: A far more abundant clone sits one base away, making this likely a read error. Different DNA sequences within this sample yield the same CDR3. This chain joins TRDV2 and TRDJ3, with 12 bases lining up with TRDD3. The CDR3 totals 22 residues. Germline assignment: CDR1 GEAIGNYY and CDR2 EKD. V dropped 1 base and J dropped 0; count of bases not matched to a gene: 12. CDR3 nucleotide sequence: TGTGCCTGTGACACACGCGTGCTGGGGGATACGCTTCGCTCCTGGGACACCCGACAGATGTTTTTC. This sequence encodes CACDTRVLGDTLRSWDTRQMFF.

This clone has more than one count but fewer than ten. The TCRdb protein, from a much larger clone, departs from this DNA's translation at residue 8, likely by read error; the protein shown derives from the DNA. The chain links TRAV29/DV5 to TRDJ1; TRDD3 matches 10 bases. The CDR3 totals 14 residues. Germline CDR1 NSMFDY, CDR2 ISSIKDK. CDR3 coding DNA: TGCAGTGTACTTCACTGGGGGATGCCCGATAAACTCATCTTT. Amino acid sequence: CSVLHWGMPDKLIF.

This clone was picked up a small number of times. A far larger clone is just one base off, so this is likely a read error. The same CDR3 can be traced to other DNA sequences in this sample. V and J are TRDV2 and TRDJ1; TRDD3 agrees at 8 bases. Germline CDR1 GEAIGNYY, CDR2 EKD. J gave up 2 bases and V 0 bases, and 22 bases lay outside the gene matches. There are 21 residues in the CDR3. CDR3 loop: CACDTVSTRTSRGIKTDKLIF. The CDR3 nucleotides read TGTGCCTGTGACACCGTTTCTACGAGAACCTCCCGGGGGATAAAAACCGATAAACTCATCTTT.

Worth noting for this clone: A far larger clone is off by one base, so a read error is likely. Other DNA sequences of this sample code for an identical CDR3. The rearrangement uses TRDV2 and TRDJ1, with a tentative D call TRDD3 (5 bases). The V gene lost 3 bases and the J gene lost 7 bases, with 17 bases spanning the gap. Germline-derived CDR1 and CDR2 are GEAIGNYY and EKD. The CDR3 extends over 14 amino acids. CDR3 coding DNA: TGTGCCTGTGACGCCCTGGGCGATACTGGTAAACTCATCTTT. Encoded protein: CACDALGDTGKLIF.

As for this clone: A far larger clone is one nucleotide away, so this likely arose from a read error. Other DNA sequences from this sample encode an identical CDR3 as well. The J gene is TRDJ1, the V gene TRDV2; TRDD3 matches 8 bases. The CDR3 length is 21 residues. Germline V lookup: CDR1 GEAIGNYY, CDR2 EKD. CDR3 sequence (DNA): TGTGCCTGCGACACCGTTTCTACAAGAACCTCCCGGGGGATAAAAACCGATAAACTCATCTTT. Its protein product is CACDTVSTRTSRGIKTDKLIF.

A word on this clone: A far bigger clonotype differs at one base, so this is likely a read error. The chain links TRDV2 to TRDJ1; no firm D call. Germline lookup yields CDR1 GEAIGNYY and CDR2 EKD. The length of the CDR3 is 16 residues. CDR3 bases: TGTGCCTGTGGCACCCTAACCAACCGACCGGCCGATAAACTCATCTTT. It translates to CACGTLTNRPADKLIF.

This clone was picked up a small number of times. The amino acid sequence in TCRdb belongs to a much larger clone and departs from this DNA's translation at residue 14, likely a sequencing read error; the sequence shown is translated from the DNA. The J gene is TRDJ3, the V gene TRDV2, with D possibly being TRDD2 or TRDD3 (5 bases each). Germline V gene sequence: CDR1 GEAIGNYY, CDR2 EKD. CDR3 size: 21 residues. Between the trimmed V and J ends, which lost 3 bases and 5 bases, there was a span of 28 bases. CDR3 coding DNA: TGTGCCTGTGACTTTGCAGACGTTGGGATCTTAACTTCCCGGGACACCCGACAGATGTTTTTC. Translation: CACDFADVGILTSRDTRQMFF.

To note about this clone: The amino acid sequence in TCRdb belongs to a much larger clone and departs from this DNA's translation at residue 8, likely a sequencing read error; the sequence shown is translated from the DNA. This chain links TRDV2 with TRDJ1; 7 bases map to TRDD2. Looked up from germline, CDR1 is GEAIGNYY and CDR2 is EKD. The trim removed 3 bases at V and 1 base at J, leaving 22 bases unmatched. CDR3 length: 20 amino acids. CDR3: CACDPLPSFSYGAPTDKLIF. The CDR3 nucleotides read TGTGCCTGTGACCCGCTCCCCAGCTTTTCCTACGGGGCGCCCACCGATAAACTCATCTTT.

In regard to this clone: The TCRdb protein, from a much larger clone, departs from this DNA's translation at residue 12, likely by read error; the protein shown derives from the DNA. The CDR3 DNA reads TGTGCCTGTGACCTACTGGGGGATACGCACACCAATAAACTCATCTTT. Translated: CACDLLGDTHTNKLIF. The rearrangement links TRDV2 to TRDJ1, with 13 bases matching TRDD3. CDR1 is GEAIGNYY, CDR2 EKD, per germline. This CDR3 has 16 residues.

This clone was picked up a small number of times. TCRdb lists the protein of a much larger clone for this DNA, which differs at residue 4, so this is likely a read error; the protein given here is translated from the DNA itself. The rearrangement links TRDV2 to TRDJ3, with 9 bases identical to TRDD3. V gave up 4 bases and J gave up 0 bases; unmatched junction bases: 15. Germline assignment: CDR1 GEAIGNYY and CDR2 EKD. This CDR3 is 21 amino acids long. The chain's CDR3 is CACETIAGDTRSSWDTRQMFF. As DNA, the CDR3 is TGTGCCTGTGAGACAATAGCCGGGGATACGCGAAGCTCCTGGGACACCCGACAGATGTTTTTC.

The table lists this clone with a few counts. A read error is the likely source, as a far larger clone sits one nucleotide away. Other DNA variants within this sample encode the same CDR3. The chain employs TRDV2 and TRDJ3; 7 bases are shared with TRDD3. Germline V gene data show CDR1 as GEAIGNYY and CDR2 as EKD. This CDR3 region has 19 residues. This CDR3 reads CACDTPDTQRSWDTRQMFF. For the CDR3, the DNA is TGCGCCTGTGACACCCCGGATACGCAAAGGTCCTGGGACACCCGACAGATGTTTTTC.

This clone was seen a few times. TCRdb lists the protein of a much larger clone for this DNA, which differs at residue 4, so this is likely a read error; the protein given here is translated from the DNA itself. This rearrangement joins TRDV2 to TRDJ1, with 8 positions matching TRDD3. Germline V gene sequence: CDR1 GEAIGNYY, CDR2 EKD. Trimming took 5 bases from V and 0 from J; bases not matched to a gene: 13. This CDR3 has 17 residues. The CDR3 DNA follows: TGTGCCTGTGGCCCCGTCGCTGGGGGACCGAACACCGATAAACTCATCTTT. Its protein product is CACGPVAGGPNTDKLIF.

In its sample, this clone was seen a few times. This is likely an artifact of a read error, given a far larger clone one base away. This same CDR3 is encoded by further DNA sequences in the sample. The chain couples TRDV2 to TRDJ1; 9 bases map to TRDD3. CDR3 length equals 16 residues. V lost 1 base, J lost 3 bases, and 8 bases stayed unmatched. Germline CDR1 and CDR2: GEAIGNYY and EKD. CDR3 sequence reads: CACDTPLGDTPDKLIF. CDR3 bases: TGTGCCTGTGACACACCCCTAGGGGATACGCCCGATAAACTCATCTTT.

This clone turned up a few times. A far larger clone is a single base away, which makes a read error likely. Distinct nucleotide sequences in the sample also encode this CDR3. The rearrangement uses TRDV2 and TRDJ1, with 9 bases aligning to TRDD3. The CDR3 consists of 17 residues. Germline V gives CDR1 GEAIGNYY, CDR2 EKD. This CDR3 is CACDSLLGDSYTDKLIF. The CDR3 DNA sequence: TGTGCCTGTGACTCCCTATTGGGGGATAGTTACACTGATAAACTCATCTTT.

This clone was detected only a few times. Only one base separates this from a far larger clonotype, so it likely reflects a read error. Other DNA sequences in the same sample also yield this CDR3. This chain uses TRDV2 with TRDJ3; TRDD3 matches 7 bases. The CDR3 runs 20 residues. Per the germline V gene, CDR1 is GEAIGNYY and CDR2 is EKD. The CDR3 is CACDTAGGHSSSWDTRQMFF. The DNA of the CDR3 is TGTGCCTGTGACACGGCTGGGGGCCACTCCAGCTCCTGGGACACGCGACAGATGTTTTTC.

Only a few counts were recorded for this clone. This DNA translates differently at residue 4 from the TCRdb protein, which is that of a much larger clone; a read error is likely, and the protein shown is the DNA's own translation. The chain links TRDV2 to TRDJ1; tentative D call: TRDD3 (5 bases). The CDR3 has 14 amino acids. V lost 6 bases and J 4 bases, leaving 17 bases between the germline ends. Germline lookup yields CDR1 GEAIGNYY and CDR2 EKD. CDR3 nucleotide sequence: TGTGCCTGTAACGCTGTACAGGGGAGCGATAAACTCATCTTT. This sequence encodes CACNAVQGSDKLIF.

Comments on this clone: TCRdb has a much larger clone's protein, which differs at residue 3 from the translation of this DNA, likely because of a read error; what is shown is the protein translated from the DNA. The CDR3 sequence is CARDLLGDTHTDKLIF. The CDR3 nucleotides are TGTGCCCGTGACCTACTGGGGGATACGCACACCGATAAACTCATCTTT. The chain recombines TRDV2 with TRDJ1; TRDD3 aligns across 13 bases. CDR1 and CDR2 from the germline V gene are GEAIGNYY and EKD. The CDR3 is 16 amino acids.

Points on this clone: A far larger clone is off by one base, so a read error is likely. At the DNA level, this CDR3 is encoded by other sequences in the same sample as well. The J gene is TRDJ1, the V gene TRDV2; tentatively, D is TRDD3 (5 bases). With 0 bases removed from V and 1 base from J, the gap between germline ends came to 20 bases. Germline V gene sequence: CDR1 GEAIGNYY, CDR2 EKD. The CDR3 sequence is 18 residues long. The DNA of the CDR3 is TGTGCCTGTGACACCTTACTAGGGGGTATAAGGGGCACCGATAAACTCATCTTT. Its protein product is CACDTLLGGIRGTDKLIF.

This clone showed up just a few times. With only one base between it and a far larger clone, this is likely a read error. The chain is built from TRDV2 and TRDJ1; TRDD3 matches at 7 bases. Germline trimming cut 0 bases from V and 0 bases from J; bases unmatched to any gene: 27. The V gene's germline CDR1 is GEAIGNYY and CDR2 EKD. The CDR3 length is 23 residues. The CDR3 loop reads CACDTILEDTRGAGLGDTDKLIF. CDR3 sequence (DNA): TGTGCCTGTGACACCATACTGGAGGATACGCGGGGCGCGGGTTTAGGTGACACCGATAAACTCATCTTT.

As to this clone: The protein recorded in TCRdb matches a much larger clone and deviates from this DNA's translation at residue 3, suggesting a read error; the protein here is obtained by translating the DNA. This sequence joins TRDV2 and TRDJ3; 12 positions agree with TRDD3. The V gene's germline CDR1 is GEAIGNYY and CDR2 EKD. The CDR3 consists of 21 residues. In DNA, the CDR3 is TGTGCCTATGACTTGGTTGAACTGGGGGATACTACGGCCTGGGACACCCGACAGATGTTTTTC. Translated, it gives CAYDLVELGDTTAWDTRQMFF.

A remark on this clone: For this DNA, TCRdb reports the protein of a much larger clone, which diverges at residue 4, most likely from a read error; the protein presented here is translated directly from the DNA. V and J are TRDV2 and TRDJ3; 11 bases fit TRDD3. The CDR3 totals 21 residues. Germline loops: CDR1 GEAIGNYY, CDR2 EKD. Germline trimming cut 5 bases from V and 0 bases from J; bases unmatched to any gene: 14. The CDR3 DNA sequence: TGTGCCTGTGGCTCAGTACTGGGGGATATCAGCAGCTCCTGGGACACCCGACAGATGTTTTTC. It encodes CACGSVLGDISSSWDTRQMFF.

On this clone itself: The protein in TCRdb stems from a much larger clone and differs at residue 7 from this DNA's translation, likely a read error; here the protein is translated from the DNA. The rearrangement uses TRDV2 and TRDJ1; TRDD3 matches at 7 bases. Losses at the gene ends were 4 bases for V and 0 bases for J; bases not matched to a gene: 13. Germline CDR1 reads GEAIGNYY; CDR2 reads EKD. The CDR3 spans 17 residues. For the CDR3, the DNA is TGTGCCTGTGATGGGATACCGGGGAAGGAGTACACCGATAAACTCATCTTT. Protein product: CACDGIPGKEYTDKLIF.

This clone was picked up a small number of times. A read error is likely here: a far larger clone is one base away. In the same sample, other DNA sequences code for this CDR3. The chain has TRDV2 and TRDJ1; TRDD3 matches 12 bases. CDR1 GEAIGNYY and CDR2 EKD come from the germline V gene. The CDR3 loop spans 16 amino acids. The CDR3 DNA follows: TGTGCCTGTGACTTTCTACTGGGGGATACTGGCGATAAACTTATCTTT. Its protein is CACDFLLGDTGDKLIF.

As regards this clone: This is likely an artifact of a read error, given a far larger clone one base away. The same CDR3 can be traced to other DNA sequences in this sample. The chain has TRDV2 and TRDJ3; 8 bases fit TRDD3. V shed 3 bases and J 0 bases; nucleotides not matched to a gene: 15. Germline values: CDR1 GEAIGNYY, CDR2 EKD. The CDR3 totals 21 residues. The CDR3 loop is CACDPTGTGGYGSWDTRQMFF. The DNA of the CDR3 is TGTGCCTGTGACCCTACAGGTACTGGGGGTTACGGCTCCTGGGACACCCGACAGATGTTTTTC.